The 8 T cell receptor beta chains presented below share a single source sample, sequenced in a study of a mutant IDH1 vaccine in newly diagnosed glioma. Using immunoSEQ multiplex PCR, the repertoire was profiled, and TCRdb retains in-frame clones only, with some absent. The table lists around 60,000 clones, 80% to 95% of them singletons, with over 2.5% in the top ten. Time point noted: baseline, week 1 (first vaccination visit). The treatment was: pre-vaccination baseline after standard-of-care therapy. The sequences come from PBMCs, collected from a glioma patient treated with radiotherapy, temozolomide or both. The origin of the receptors is a man aged 50-60 years with glioma.

The chain links TRBV6-5 to TRBJ2-5; the match to TRBD2 covers 11 bases. With V trimmed by 4 bases and J by 5 bases, 3 bases remained unmatched. This CDR3 comprises 14 residues. The germline gives CDR1 MNHEY, CDR2 SVGAGI. DNA of the CDR3: TGTGCCAGCAGTTTTAGCGGGGGGGCGGAGACCCAGTACTTC. Its protein product is CASSFSGGAETQYF.

This rearrangement joins TRBV7-2 to TRBJ1-5; D not certain. The CDR3 is 19 residues long. Between the trimmed V and J ends, which lost 5 bases and 0 bases, there was a span of 23 bases. Germline-derived CDR1 and CDR2 are SGHTA and FQGNSA. The CDR3 DNA sequence: TGTGCCAGCAGCGTGCCTCTTATTCGTGACGGATATAGCAATCAGCCCCAGCATTTT. This translates into CASSVPLIRDGYSNQPQHF.

The rearrangement links TRBV7-9 to TRBJ1-5; D gene uncertain. This CDR3 has 14 amino acids. Germline values: CDR1 SEHNR, CDR2 FQNEAQ (reference sequence). V was pared by 2 bases and J by 5 bases, with 10 bases between. CDR3 DNA: TGTGCCAGCAGCTTAAGAGGTAGTGATCAGCCCCAGCATTTT. The encoded protein is CASSLRGSDQPQHF. Full variable domain (outside the CDR3, taken from reference TRBV7-9 and TRBJ1-5): DTGVSQNPRHKITKRGQNVTFRCDPISEHNRLYWYRQTLGQGPEFLTYFQNEAQLEKSRLLSDRFSAERPKGSFSTLEIQRTEQGDSAMYLCASSLRGSDQPQHFGDGTRLSIL.

This sequence joins TRBV27 and TRBJ2-7; D possibly matches TRBD1 or TRBD2 (5 bases each). CDR3 size: 14 residues. CDR1 is MNHEY, CDR2 SMNVEV, per germline (reference sequence). The V end was cut by 5 bases, the J end by 3 bases, with 14 bases between. CDR3 nucleotides: TGTGCCAGCAGTGTACGCAGGGAGTTCTACGAGCAGTACTTC. Its protein product is CASSVRREFYEQYF.

The chain links TRBV30 to TRBJ2-7, with 8 bases that match TRBD2. Per the germline V gene, CDR1 is GTSNPN and CDR2 is SVGIG (reference sequence). The CDR3 is 13 residues long. J lost 4 bases, V lost 7 bases, and 9 bases had no gene match. CDR3 DNA: TGTGCCTCGGGACTAGACGCGCCTTACGAGCAGTACTTC. Protein sequence: CASGLDAPYEQYF.

The chain combines TRBV5-1 with TRBJ2-1; perhaps TRBD1 as D (5 bases). This CDR3 has 15 amino acids. The germline V and J ends were trimmed by 4 bases and 7 bases, with 18 bases remaining between them. In germline, CDR1 is SGHRS, CDR2 YFSETQ. The CDR3 protein is CASSPTASPRNEQFF. CDR3 coding DNA: TGCGCCAGCAGCCCGACAGCGAGCCCGAGAAATGAGCAGTTCTTC. The whole variable domain, remainder taken from reference TRBV5-1 and TRBJ2-1, is KAGVTQTPRYLIKTRGQQVTLSCSPISGHRSVSWYQQTPGQGLQFLFEYFSETQRNKGNFPGRFSGRQFSNSRSEMNVSTLELGDSALYLCASSPTASPRNEQFFGPGTRLTVL.

The rearrangement links TRBV7-2 to TRBJ2-7; possibly TRBD1 or TRBD2 for D (5 bases each). CDR3 length: 15 residues. V lost 6 bases and J 4 bases, leaving 19 bases between the germline ends. CDR1 is SGHTA and CDR2 is FQGNSA in the germline V gene. This CDR3 reads CASRKDREGPYEQYF. The CDR3 DNA sequence: TGTGCCAGCAGGAAAGACCGCGAGGGACCGTACGAGCAGTACTTC.

J is TRBJ2-1 and V is TRBV5-6; 13 nucleotides agree with TRBD2. The CDR3 length is 17 residues. V lost 2 bases and J lost 2; bases outside the gene matches: 4. Germline lookup yields CDR1 SGHDT and CDR2 YYEEEE. For the CDR3, the DNA is TGTGCCAGCAGCTTAGAGGGACTAGCGGGACCCTACAATGAGCAGTTCTTC. Its protein product is CASSLEGLAGPYNEQFF.